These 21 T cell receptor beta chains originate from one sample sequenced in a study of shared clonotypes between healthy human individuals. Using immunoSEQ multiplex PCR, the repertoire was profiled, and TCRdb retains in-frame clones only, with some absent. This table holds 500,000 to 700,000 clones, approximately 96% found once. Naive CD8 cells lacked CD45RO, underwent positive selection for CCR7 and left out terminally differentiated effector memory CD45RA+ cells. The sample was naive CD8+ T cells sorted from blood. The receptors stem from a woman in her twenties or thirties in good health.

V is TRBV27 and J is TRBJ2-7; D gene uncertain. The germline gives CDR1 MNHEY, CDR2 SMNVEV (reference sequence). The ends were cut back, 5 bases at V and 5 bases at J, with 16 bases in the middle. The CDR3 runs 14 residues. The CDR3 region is CASSPLATRHEQYF. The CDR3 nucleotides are TGTGCCAGCAGTCCCCTGGCGACAAGGCACGAGCAGTACTTC.

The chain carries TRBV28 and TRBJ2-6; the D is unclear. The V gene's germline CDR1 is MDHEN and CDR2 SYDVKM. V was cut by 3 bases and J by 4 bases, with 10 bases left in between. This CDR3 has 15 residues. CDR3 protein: CASSLGTGGANVLTF. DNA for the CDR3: TGTGCCAGCAGTTTGGGCACCGGCGGGGCCAACGTCCTGACTTTC.

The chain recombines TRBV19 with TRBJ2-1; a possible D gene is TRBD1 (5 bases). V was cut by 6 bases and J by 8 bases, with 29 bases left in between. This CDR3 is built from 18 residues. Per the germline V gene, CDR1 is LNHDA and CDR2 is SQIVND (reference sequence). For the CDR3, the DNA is TGTGCCAGTAGCACCCTCGACTGGGGTCAGCCTAAAGGGGATGAGCAGTTCTTC. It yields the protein CASSTLDWGQPKGDEQFF.

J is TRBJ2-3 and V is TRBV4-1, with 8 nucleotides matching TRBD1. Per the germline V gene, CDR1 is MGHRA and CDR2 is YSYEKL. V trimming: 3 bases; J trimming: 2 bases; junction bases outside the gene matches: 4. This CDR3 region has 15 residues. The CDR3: CASSHLTGVTDTQYF. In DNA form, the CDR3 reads TGCGCCAGCAGCCACCTGACAGGGGTCACAGATACGCAGTATTTT.

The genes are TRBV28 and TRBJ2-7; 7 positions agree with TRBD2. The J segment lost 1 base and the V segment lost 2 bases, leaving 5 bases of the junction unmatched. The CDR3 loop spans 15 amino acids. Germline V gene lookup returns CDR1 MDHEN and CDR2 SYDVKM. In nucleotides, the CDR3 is TGTGCCAGCAGTTTAGAGGGAGGGGATTCCTACGAGCAGTACTTC. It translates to CASSLEGGDSYEQYF.

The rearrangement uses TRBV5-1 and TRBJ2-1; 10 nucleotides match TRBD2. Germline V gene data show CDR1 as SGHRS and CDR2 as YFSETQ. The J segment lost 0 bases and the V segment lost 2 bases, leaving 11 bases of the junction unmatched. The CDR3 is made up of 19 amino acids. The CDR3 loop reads CASSLTLAGDKSSYNEQFF. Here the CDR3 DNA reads TGCGCCAGCAGCTTAACCCTAGCGGGGGACAAGAGCTCCTACAATGAGCAGTTCTTC.

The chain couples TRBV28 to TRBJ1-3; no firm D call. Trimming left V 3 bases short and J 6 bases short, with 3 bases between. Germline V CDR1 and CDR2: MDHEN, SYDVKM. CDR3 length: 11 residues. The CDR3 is CASSFLNTIYF. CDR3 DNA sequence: TGTGCCAGCAGTTTTTTAAACACCATATATTTT.

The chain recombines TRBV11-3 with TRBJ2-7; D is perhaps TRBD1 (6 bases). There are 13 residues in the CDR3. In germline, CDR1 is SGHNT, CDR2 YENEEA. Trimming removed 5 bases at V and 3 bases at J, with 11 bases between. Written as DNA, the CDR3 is TGTGCCAGCAGCCAGGGGCTCCTCTACGAGCAGTACTTC. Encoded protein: CASSQGLLYEQYF.

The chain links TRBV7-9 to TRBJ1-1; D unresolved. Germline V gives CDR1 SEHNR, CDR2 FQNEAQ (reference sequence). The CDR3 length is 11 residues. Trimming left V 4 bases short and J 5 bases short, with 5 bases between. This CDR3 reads CASSSDTEAFF. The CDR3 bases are TGTGCCAGCAGCTCGGATACTGAAGCTTTCTTT.

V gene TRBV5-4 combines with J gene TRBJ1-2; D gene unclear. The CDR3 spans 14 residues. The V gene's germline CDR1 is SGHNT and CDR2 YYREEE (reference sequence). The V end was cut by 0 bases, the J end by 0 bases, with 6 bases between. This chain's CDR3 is CASSLDGTNYGYTF. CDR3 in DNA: TGTGCCAGCAGCTTGGACGGGACTAACTATGGCTACACCTTC.

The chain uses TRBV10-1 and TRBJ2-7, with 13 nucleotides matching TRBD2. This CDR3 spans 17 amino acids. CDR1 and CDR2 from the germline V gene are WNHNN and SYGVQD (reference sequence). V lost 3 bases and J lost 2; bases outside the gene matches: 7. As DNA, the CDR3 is TGCGCCAGCAGTGACTCCCAGGGACTAGCGGGGCCCTACGAGCAGTACTTC. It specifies CASSDSQGLAGPYEQYF.

CDR3 loop: CASEGINSGANVLTF. In DNA, the CDR3 is TGTGCCAGCGAGGGGATAAACTCTGGGGCCAACGTCCTGACTTTC. V usage is TRBV28 and J usage is TRBJ2-6; the D call may be TRBD1 or TRBD2 (5 bases each). Per germline, CDR1 MDHEN and CDR2 SYDVKM. This CDR3 has 15 residues. The V end lost 8 bases, the J end lost 0 bases, and 11 bases lay between the germline ends.

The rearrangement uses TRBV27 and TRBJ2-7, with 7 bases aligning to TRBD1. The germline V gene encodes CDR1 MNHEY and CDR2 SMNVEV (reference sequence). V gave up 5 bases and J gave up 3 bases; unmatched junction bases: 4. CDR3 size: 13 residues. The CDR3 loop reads CASSEGGGYEQYF. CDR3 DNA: TGTGCCAGCAGTGAAGGGGGCGGCTACGAGCAGTACTTC.

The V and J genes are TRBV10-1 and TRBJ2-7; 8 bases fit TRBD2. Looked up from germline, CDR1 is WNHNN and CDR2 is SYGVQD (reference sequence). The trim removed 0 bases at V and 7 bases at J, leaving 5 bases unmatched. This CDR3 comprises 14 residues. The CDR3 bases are TGCGCCAGCAGTGAGTCAGGACTAGCCAGTGAGCAGTACTTC. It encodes CASSESGLASEQYF.

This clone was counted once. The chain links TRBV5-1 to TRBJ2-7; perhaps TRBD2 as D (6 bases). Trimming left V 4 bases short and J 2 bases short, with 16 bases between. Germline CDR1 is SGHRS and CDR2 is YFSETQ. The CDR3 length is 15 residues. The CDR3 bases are TGCGCCAGCAGCGAAGAAGCGGGTTTCGCCTACGAGCAGTACTTC. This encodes CASSEEAGFAYEQYF.

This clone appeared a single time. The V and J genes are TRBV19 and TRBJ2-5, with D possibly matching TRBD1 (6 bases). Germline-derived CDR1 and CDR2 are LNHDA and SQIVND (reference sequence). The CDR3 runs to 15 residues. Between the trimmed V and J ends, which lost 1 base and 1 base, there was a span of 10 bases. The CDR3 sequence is CASSIAGQFQETQYF. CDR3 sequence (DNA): TGTGCCAGTAGTATAGCTGGACAGTTCCAAGAGACCCAGTACTTC.

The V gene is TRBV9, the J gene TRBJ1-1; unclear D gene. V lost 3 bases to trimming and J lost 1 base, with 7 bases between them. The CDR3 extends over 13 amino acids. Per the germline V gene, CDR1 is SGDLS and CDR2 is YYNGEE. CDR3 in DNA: TGTGCCAGCAGCGCCCCGAGGAACACTGAAGCTTTCTTT. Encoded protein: CASSAPRNTEAFF.

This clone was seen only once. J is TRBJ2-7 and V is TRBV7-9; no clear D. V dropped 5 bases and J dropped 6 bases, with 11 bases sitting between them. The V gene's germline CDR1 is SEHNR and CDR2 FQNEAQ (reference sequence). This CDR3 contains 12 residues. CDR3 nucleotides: TGTGCCAGCAGCATGGGGAACCTCGAGCAGTACTTC. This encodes CASSMGNLEQYF.

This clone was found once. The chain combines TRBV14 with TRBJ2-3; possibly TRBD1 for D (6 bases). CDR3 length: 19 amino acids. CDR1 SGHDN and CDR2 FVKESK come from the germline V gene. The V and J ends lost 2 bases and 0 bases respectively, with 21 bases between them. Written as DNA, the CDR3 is TGTGCCAGCAGCCAACAATCCCTCAGGGGCATAACTAGCACAGATACGCAGTATTTT. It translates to CASSQQSLRGITSTDTQYF.

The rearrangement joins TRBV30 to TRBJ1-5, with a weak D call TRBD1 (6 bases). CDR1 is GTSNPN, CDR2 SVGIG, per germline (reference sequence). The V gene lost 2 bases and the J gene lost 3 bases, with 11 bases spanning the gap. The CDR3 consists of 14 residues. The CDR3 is CAWSSGVLNQPQHF. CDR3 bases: TGTGCCTGGAGTTCAGGGGTTCTCAATCAGCCCCAGCATTTT.

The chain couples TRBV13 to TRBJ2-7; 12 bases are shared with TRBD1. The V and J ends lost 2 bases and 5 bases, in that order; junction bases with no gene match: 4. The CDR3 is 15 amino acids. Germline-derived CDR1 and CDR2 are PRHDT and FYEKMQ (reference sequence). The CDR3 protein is CASSLSGTGGDEQYF. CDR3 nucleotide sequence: TGTGCCAGCAGCTTATCCGGGACAGGGGGCGACGAGCAGTACTTC.